This note documents a single T cell receptor beta chain sequence. The antigen is unknown. Trimming removed 5 bases at V and 2 bases at J, with 17 bases between. This CDR3 has 15 amino acids. Germline loops: CDR1 GTSNPN, CDR2 SVGIG (reference sequence). This sample is drawn from a study of cytomegalovirus exposure and HLA in healthy donors. The primer mix had 60 Vbeta and 13 Jbeta primers. Per the authors' pipeline: In a later analysis, the count reached 76 million or so unique TCR beta chains, with 9 million to 11 million shared. Sequencing used immunoSEQ multiplex PCR; TCRdb keeps in-frame clones, though not all of them. From that table come the V and J calls and clone size; the DNA was used to work out D and trimming. The sample contains more than 120,000 clones, 82% of which appear only once. Study results and limitations: One variant, a missense change in DCLRE1C, was linked in a later analysis to TCR beta V- and J-gene trimming. For most subjects, TCR beta sequences were reported to predict HLA-A and HLA-B alleles with accuracy. The classifier reportedly diagnosed cytomegalovirus status with high specificity and sensitivity.

V usage is TRBV30 and J usage is TRBJ2-3, with a tentative D call TRBD2 (5 bases). This receptor was obtained from a male donor in good health and CMV-seronegative. Source material: PBMCs. CDR3 sequence: CAWGLGYTSTDTQYF. The CDR3 DNA is TGTGCCTGGGGACTGGGCTACACGTCCACAGATACGCAGTATTTT. Together with reference TRBV30 and TRBJ2-3, the CDR3 gives the full variable domain: SQTIHQWPATLVQPVGSPLSLECTVEGTSNPNLYWYRQAAGRGLQLLFYSVGIGQISSEVPQNLSASRPQDRQFILSSKKLLLSDSGFYLCAWGLGYTSTDTQYFGPGTRLTVL.